Detailed here is one T cell receptor beta chain. Its specific antigen is unknown. Base qualities are not provided; no much larger clone lies one nucleotide away. The source of the sample is a study of cytomegalovirus exposure and HLA in healthy donors (dated by TCRdb to the late 2010s). Turning to the overall study: According to an earlier analysis of 587 of the donors, roughly 180 million T cells yielded roughly 100 million unique TCR beta sequences and 276 Gb of sequence data. Roughly 300 gigabases of sequencing data and 70 million to 85 million unique TCR sequences were included in an early release covering roughly 600 HLA-typed donors. The study aimed to test whether cataloging public T cell receptors could reveal signatures of past pathogen exposure. Among 350 to 400 genotyped donors of the cohort, an average of roughly 240,000 unique TCR beta nucleotide sequences were sequenced per donor, around 20% of them non-productive. In the later analysis, no new phenotypic data were used to find candidate immune exposures; instead, reliance was placed on TCR beta sequences and their occurrence across donors. Several DR-DQ haplotypes were treated as single units for association and clustering because of strong linkage in the cohort. In a later analysis, previously published TCR beta repertoires from 600 to 850 donors were re-analyzed and high-resolution HLA genotyping was added so that TCR occurrence patterns could be studied. Besides the first cohort of roughly 640 subjects, a separate validation cohort made up of 120 different subjects was used. A later genetic analysis took genome-wide SNP genotypes for about three fifths of the 666 donors and used that subset as a discovery cohort. HLA typing covered class I and class II loci at four-digit resolution. All discovery cohort repertoires had been generated on a single sequencing platform. An earlier analysis of 500 to 650 of the donors applied high-throughput TCR beta sequencing to assess whether each TCR beta V gene segment acted as functional or pseudogenic. Donor age, sex, ethnicity and CMV serostatus were compiled together with the repertoire data. The study combined high-throughput TCR immunosequencing, statistical association of individual TCRs with disease status, and machine learning to predict cytomegalovirus infection status. Typing coverage differed by locus: A, B, C, DRB1 and DQB1 were typed in about 629-630 donors, DQA1 in about 510, DPA1 in 606, and DPB1 in roughly 450. Of the approximately 400 genotyped donors, approximately 83% fell in the genetic ancestry cluster associated with self-reported Caucasian donors. The T cell repertoires of some 700 subjects were profiled by immunosequencing and related to cytomegalovirus serostatus.

The protocol used for the library was the immunoSEQ multiplex PCR assay. For the multiplex PCR, a mixture combining 60 forward primers for TCR Vbeta segments and 13 reverse primers for TCR Jbeta segments was used. The CDR3 region of rearranged TCR beta genes was amplified from genomic DNA with a multiplex PCR assay. The amplified TCR beta libraries were sequenced on the Illumina HiSeq System as 87-base-pair reads. Per the source publication's procedure: A later analysis tallied approximately 87 million unique TCR beta chains across the 640 or so repertoires, and around 9.9 million of those chains were shared by two or more donors. A nearest-neighbor algorithm error-corrected the raw reads and collapsed the reads into unique sequences, merging closely related sequences to remove PCR and sequencing errors. To assign V, D and J gene segments, CDR3 sequences were aligned to IMGT reference sequences. For a sequence to be retained, a match of at least six nucleotides to both a V gene segment and a J gene segment was required. Rearrangements were called productive when the CDR3 lacked stop codons and stayed in frame with V and J; all others were non-productive. Following IMGT convention, CDR3 was defined as the stretch from the second conserved V-encoded cysteine to the conserved J-encoded phenylalanine. The earlier analysis of 587 of the donors excluded sequences that lacked an unambiguous match to a single V gene segment. In an earlier analysis of a few hundred of the donors, a V segment was called functional when productive rearrangements were above 56.7%, and segregating when the standard deviation between donors exceeded 5%. A statistical classification framework was built for diagnosing cytomegalovirus status from the catalog of TCR beta chain sequences. A later analysis assigned V and J genes by comparing TCR nucleotide sequences with IMGT/GENE-DB human TR gene sequences. Using the TCRdist pipeline, a later analysis assigned CDR3 sequences along with most-parsimonious VDJ recombination scenarios. In a later analysis, every TCR beta chain was defined by the combination of its CDR3 amino acid sequence and its V-gene family, and reads without a unique V-gene family were dropped. In a later analysis, approximately 640 highly shared, low-generation-probability nucleotide sequences were removed to address suspected cross-contamination and a sequencing artifact. In a later analysis, a clonal expansion index was calculated for each public chain from normalized within-repertoire ranks of inferred template counts. In a later analysis, generation probabilities were computed using a VDJ recombination model fitted to out-of-frame rearrangements, and the results were checked against IGoR. In a later analysis, hypergeometric tests were used to score TCR-TCR, TCR-HLA and TCR-CMV co-occurrence, with a repertoire-size bias correction applied to TCR pairs. A later analysis estimated false discovery rates by permuting HLA or CMV assignments 20 times. In a later analysis, co-occurring TCRs were grouped with DBSCAN, and TCRdist sequence similarity was added when clustering was performed within HLA-allele-positive subsets. For co-occurrence clustering, repertoires with fewer than 30,000 or more than 120,000 public chains were excluded, along with several repertoires with anomalous nucleotide sharing. This is the immuneACCESS table as TCRdb keeps it, with only in-frame sequences that have V and J called. A part of the clones is gone; compared with another copy, unresolved V genes explain less than half, and the rest is unexplained. The V and J calls and the clone size are those of that table, but D and trimming were determined from the DNA. The sample table contains 35,000 to 40,000 clones; only one count was recorded for over 70% of them. The ten largest clones capture approximately 6.3% of the sample.

For CDR1 and CDR2, the germline V gene lists MGHRA and YSYEKL. The CDR3 holds 20 amino acids from the cysteine to the phenylalanine. Only the CDR3 DNA is retained, 60 bases long and in frame from the first base. In total, about 650 healthy bone marrow donors made up the cohort. All cohort members were sampled while nominally healthy, although unrecorded immune exposures were likely present. The donor was CMV seronegative and belonged to the group of 380 or so seronegative cohort members. Every donor gave a peripheral blood sample, and the peripheral blood mononuclear cells from that sample were used for TCR beta sequencing. Genomic DNA extraction from the blood cell samples was performed with the Qiagen DNeasy Blood Extraction Kit. What the research found in general, with its limitations: While some public TCRs were present in many individuals, most TCR sequences turned up only very rarely across donors. The sequencing pipeline was judged likely to have produced a cluster of highly shared sequence variants as a technical artifact. A later analysis reported that several top co-occurrence clusters appeared linked to parvovirus B19, influenza, CMV and Epstein-Barr virus. In a later genetic analysis, a missense DCLRE1C variant was associated with V-gene and J-gene trimming of TCR beta chains, and the association was replicated in an independent cohort. Because counts were too low, approximately 15 rarely observed V segments, including chromosome 9 orphons, were excluded from the earlier analysis of about 500 of the donors. Because the 87-base-pair reads could not distinguish some IMGT-functional V segments, including TRBV6-2 and TRBV6-3, those segments were excluded. A further reported finding was that TCR beta sequences accurately predicted the HLA-A and HLA-B alleles for most subjects in the first cohort. In a later analysis, HLA-associated TCR beta chains were found to be more clonally expanded and to have lower generation probabilities than equally common non-associated chains. According to the authors, the approach could potentially be generalized to other disease states and immunological phenotypes. A later analysis found that TCR association rates varied across HLA loci, with DRB1 alleles showing the most associated TCRs and HLA-C alleles the fewest. Assigning TCR associations to individual alleles was difficult when HLA alleles, especially DR and DQ, strongly co-occurred. Broadly in line with IMGT annotations, most TCR beta V segments showed up in productive rearrangements about 90% or about 30% of the time in an earlier analysis of several hundred of the donors. For the cohort, immune exposure information was limited to CMV serostatus. Only TCR beta chains were sequenced in this cohort, and the absence of alpha or paired-chain data limited detectable features. Correlated functional status among segregating V segments might reflect linkage disequilibrium, but an unknown experimental factor could not be ruled out. Three of the identified cytomegalovirus-associated TCR beta chains were confirmed in vitro to be specific for cytomegalovirus antigens. In the study, some 160 TCR beta chains were listed as associated with cytomegalovirus. The classifier was reported to diagnose cytomegalovirus status with high specificity and sensitivity in both the original and validation cohorts. The presence/absence analyses assumed that sequencing depth was roughly uniform across donors, and that assumption may not be true. Because HLA typing was unavailable for some donors at each locus, only the typed subset was used in association tests. A later analysis associated about 17,000 TCR beta sequences with specific HLA alleles at a false discovery rate of 0.05. Most CMV-associated TCR beta chains appeared to be HLA-restricted in a later analysis, and the HLA associations seemed to be driven largely by CMV exposure. Compared with the roughly 670-donor mean, donors in an Asian-associated ancestry cluster had fewer N-insertions in productive TCRs, according to a later genetic analysis.

The sequence was obtained from a man aged 25-45 years in good health and CMV-seronegative. The sequencing sample was made of PBMCs. Recombination linked TRBV4-1 to TRBJ2-5, with 12 junctional bases fitting TRBD2. TRBJ2-7 explains the end of the DNA better; the J call may be wrong. The DNA sequence is TGCGCCAGCAGCCAAGGTCCTAGCGGGGGGGCGGGAACGTTCTCCTACGAGCAGTACTTC. Its protein product is CASSQGPSGGAGTFSYEQYF.